The T cell receptor (beta chain) described here comes from a study of Graves' ophthalmopathy and Graves' hyperthyroidism. This clonotype has a count of ten or more. The antigen is undetermined. The CDR3 has 14 amino acids. Germline assignment: CDR1 ENHRY and CDR2 SYGVKD. The junction had 7 bases not matched to a gene; V was cut back by 6 bases and J by 4 bases. Amplification of TCR beta CDR3 regions used RNA transcripts. The first round was an RT-PCR with HTBI primers, and the second round was a multiplex PCR. MiXCR, run by TCRdb on the multiplex PCR reads, gives a single entry per CDR3 protein. The data hold over a million distinct CDR3 sequences, with around a third observed a single time. Researchers turned away patients with other autoimmune diseases, uncontrolled infections, pregnancy or lactation. Study-wide results and caveats: Ophthalmopathy progression cases were predicted by the model with about 70% sensitivity and 72.22% specificity.

Sequenced input: peripheral blood or thyroid tissue (not recorded which). This clonotype was sampled from an adult man with Graves' hyperthyroidism. The chain combines TRBV10-3 with TRBJ1-1; 8 bases agree with TRBD1. As DNA, the CDR3 is TGTGCCATCAGACGTGGACAGGGAGTCACTGAAGCTTTCTTT. Translated, it gives CAIRRGQGVTEAFF.